These T cell receptor beta chains were read from a single sample in a study of blood T cells in healthy people across ages. TCRdb reprocessed the 5' RACE reads via MiXCR and lists one record per CDR3 protein. This table holds about 900,000 distinct CDR3 sequences, about 48% found once. Sequenced sample: blood. The receptors here all came from a man aged 30-40 years in good health. CDR3s leave out the opening cysteine and the closing phenylalanine or tryptophan. Fields, in order: J gene, V gene, CDR3 protein.

>TRBJ2-5|TRBV20-1
SARPSGRETQY
>TRBJ1-2|TRBV20-1
SAATGSGTLTNYGYT
>TRBJ1-2|TRBV20-1
SAKTGQAYGYT
>TRBJ2-1|TRBV11-1
ASSFAGGPPNNEQF
>TRBJ2-7|TRBV27
ASSLRYPTVGSYEQY
>TRBJ1-5|TRBV6-5
ASSYTQHSNQPQH
>TRBJ1-6|TRBV4-2
ASSQEKSDSRSPLH
>TRBJ1-1|TRBV29-1
SGGTANTEAF
>TRBJ2-7|TRBV4-1
ASSQERKRGDYEQY
>NA|TRBV3-1
ASSQDRGGNYNEQY
>TRBJ2-5|TRBV29-1
SVEPGETQY
>TRBJ1-1|TRBV5-1
ASSLTGGKNTEAF
>TRBJ1-6|TRBV20-1
SARDGGTYNSPLH
>TRBJ1-6|TRBV20-1
SVGAGYNSPLH
>NA|TRBV20-1
NTPAGGYEQY
>TRBJ2-3|TRBV9
ASSVASRVAGGITDTQY
>TRBJ2-1|TRBV10-3
AISVTGDSYNEQF
>TRBJ1-1|TRBV7-2
ASSERWSEAF
>TRBJ1-2|TRBV11-3
ASSPHGGRSGYT
>TRBJ1-5|TRBV10-3
AIALGTGGNQPQH
>TRBJ2-4|TRBV28
ASGRKIAKNIQY
>TRBJ1-4|TRBV5-1
ASSLDGRGLKNEKLF
>TRBJ2-3|TRBV12-3/TRBV12-4
ASSLGGGIADTQY
>TRBJ1-2|TRBV7-9
ASSLELGVYGYT
>TRBJ2-1|TRBV5-5
ASSPLVHEQF
>TRBJ2-1|TRBV6-5
ASSYSRQGDTEQF
>TRBJ2-1|TRBV12-3/TRBV12-4
ASIYSGGSYNEQF
>TRBJ2-3|TRBV4-1
ASSQGGLAGGGTDTQY
>TRBJ2-7|TRBV25-1
ASSAGGANYNEQY
>TRBJ2-7|TRBV27
ASCLRAGGVYEQY
>TRBJ1-1|TRBV20-1
SASPTAEAF
>TRBJ2-7|TRBV7-8
ASSLVQGGVHEQY
>TRBJ2-7|TRBV27
ASSLFAGGEQY
>TRBJ2-7|TRBV6-2/TRBV6-3
ASSYQGTEYEQY
>TRBJ2-7|TRBV6-5
ASSPPRAASYEQY
>TRBJ2-1|TRBV9
ASSVATSAGGIDEQF
>TRBJ2-3|TRBV6-2/TRBV6-3
ASSYVGGLVDTQY
>TRBJ2-3|TRBV29-1
SVEYGGAGTDTQY
>TRBJ1-2|TRBV20-1
SARDITKTASNYGYT
>TRBJ1-2|TRBV20-1
SAPTGAAGYT
>TRBJ2-2|TRBV28
ASSLTGGKTGELF
>TRBJ2-3|TRBV27
ASRRPGEVATQY
>TRBJ2-4|TRBV29-1
SVYEGSKNIQY
>TRBJ2-7|TRBV15
ATSTGSYEQY
>TRBJ1-2|TRBV6-2/TRBV6-3
ASSYGGYGYGYT
>TRBJ1-6|TRBV20-1
SAITGSSYNSPLH
>TRBJ2-3|TRBV9
ASSKDGYDTQY
>TRBJ2-4|TRBV6-2/TRBV6-3
ASSYVWQGLAKNIQY
>TRBJ2-1|TRBV12-3/TRBV12-4
ASSLPGTSREQF
>TRBJ2-7|TRBV2
ASSVQGREQY
>TRBJ2-1|TRBV7-2
ASSFNRDNEQF
>TRBJ2-1|TRBV6-5
ASSFAERINEQF
>TRBJ1-4|TRBV6-5
ASSYSGGHEKLF
>TRBJ1-4|TRBV7-2
ASSLGDRNNEKLF
>TRBJ2-7|TRBV5-1
ASSGTIDSSPYEQY